This TCR beta chain was documented in a study of blood T cell repertoires in COVID-19. Study overall: The United States, Italy and Spain supplied acute and convalescent COVID-19 samples. From T cells, B-cell-depleted T cells, or PBMCs came the material, which was cDNA or gDNA.

Allocation to cohorts depended on clinical history reported by the participants. Sequencing was performed with immunoSEQ multiplex PCR; in TCRdb, only in-frame clones are kept and a portion is missing. The sample contains approximately 350,000 clones, about four fifths of which appear only once. The CDR3 consists of 12 residues. The germline V gene encodes CDR1 MNHEY and CDR2 SVGAGI. Trimming took 6 bases from V and 3 from J, leaving 8 bases between them. Sequencing input: PBMCs or T cells enriched from blood (not recorded which). The chain employs TRBV6-5 and TRBJ1-1, with D hard to call. The clonotype was recovered from a woman between 50 and 59 years old who had recovered from COVID-19. The CDR3 DNA reads TGTGCCAGCAGCGGAAGCGACACTGAAGCTTTCTTT. Translating gives CASSGSDTEAFF.